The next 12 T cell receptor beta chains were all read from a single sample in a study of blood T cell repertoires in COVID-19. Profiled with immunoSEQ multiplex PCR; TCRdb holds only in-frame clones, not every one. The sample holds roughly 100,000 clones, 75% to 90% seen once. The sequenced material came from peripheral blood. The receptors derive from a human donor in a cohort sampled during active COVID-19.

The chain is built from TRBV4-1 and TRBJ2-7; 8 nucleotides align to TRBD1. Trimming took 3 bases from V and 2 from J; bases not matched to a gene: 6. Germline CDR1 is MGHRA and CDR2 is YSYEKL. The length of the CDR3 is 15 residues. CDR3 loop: CASSHAGQGPYEQYF. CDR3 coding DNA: TGCGCCAGCAGCCACGCCGGACAGGGTCCCTACGAGCAGTACTTC.

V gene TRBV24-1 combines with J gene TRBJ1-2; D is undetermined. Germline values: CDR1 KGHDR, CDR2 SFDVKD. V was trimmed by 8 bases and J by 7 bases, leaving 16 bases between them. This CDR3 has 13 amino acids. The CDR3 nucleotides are TGTGCCACCACAGCCTACCTGGAGTCTGGCTACACCTTC. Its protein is CATTAYLESGYTF.

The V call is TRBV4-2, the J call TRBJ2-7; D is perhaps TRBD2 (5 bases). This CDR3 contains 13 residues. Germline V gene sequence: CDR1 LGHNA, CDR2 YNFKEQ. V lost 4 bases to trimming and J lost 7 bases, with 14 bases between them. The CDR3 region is CASSPYGDREQYF. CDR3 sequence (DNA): TGTGCCAGCAGCCCTTACGGGGATCGGGAGCAGTACTTC.

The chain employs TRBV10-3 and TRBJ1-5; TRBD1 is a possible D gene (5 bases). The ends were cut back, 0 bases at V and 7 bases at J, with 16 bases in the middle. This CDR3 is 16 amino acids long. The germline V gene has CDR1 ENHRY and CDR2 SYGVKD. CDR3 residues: CAISESGGGRHQPQHF. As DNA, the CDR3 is TGTGCCATCAGTGAGTCGGGGGGTGGGAGGCACCAGCCCCAGCATTTT.

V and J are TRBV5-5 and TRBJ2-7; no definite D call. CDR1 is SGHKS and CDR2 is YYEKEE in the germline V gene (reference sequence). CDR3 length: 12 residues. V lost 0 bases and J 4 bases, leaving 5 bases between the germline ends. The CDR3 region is CASSLELYEQYF. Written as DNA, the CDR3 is TGTGCCAGCAGCTTGGAATTATACGAGCAGTACTTC.

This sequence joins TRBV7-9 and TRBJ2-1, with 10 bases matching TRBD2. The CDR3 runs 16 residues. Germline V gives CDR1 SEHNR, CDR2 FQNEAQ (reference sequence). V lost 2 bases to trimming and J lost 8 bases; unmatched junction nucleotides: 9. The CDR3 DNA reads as TGTGCCAGCAGCTTAACGGGAAATAGCGGGGGGTATGAGCAGTTCTTC. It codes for CASSLTGNSGGYEQFF.

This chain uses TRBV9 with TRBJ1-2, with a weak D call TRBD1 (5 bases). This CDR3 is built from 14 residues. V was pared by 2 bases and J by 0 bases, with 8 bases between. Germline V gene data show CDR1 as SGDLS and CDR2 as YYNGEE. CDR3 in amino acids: CASSVQGSNYGYTF. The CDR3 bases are TGTGCCAGCAGCGTCCAGGGCTCTAACTATGGCTACACCTTC.

The CDR3 loop reads CASSFRTEGYGYTF. The CDR3 DNA follows: TGTGCCAGCAGCTTCCGGACCGAGGGCTATGGCTACACCTTC. The chain combines TRBV7-9 with TRBJ1-2; unclear D gene. Germline V gene data show CDR1 as SEHNR and CDR2 as FQNEAQ (reference sequence). The CDR3 runs 14 residues. V shed 3 bases and J shed 4 bases, with 12 bases lying between them.

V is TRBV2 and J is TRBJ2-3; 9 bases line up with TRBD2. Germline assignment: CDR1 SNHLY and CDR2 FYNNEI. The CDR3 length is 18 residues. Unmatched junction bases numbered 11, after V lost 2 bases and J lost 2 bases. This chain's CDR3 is CASSERGGRGIITDTQYF. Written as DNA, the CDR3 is TGTGCCAGCAGTGAAAGAGGCGGGAGGGGGATCATCACAGATACGCAGTATTTT.

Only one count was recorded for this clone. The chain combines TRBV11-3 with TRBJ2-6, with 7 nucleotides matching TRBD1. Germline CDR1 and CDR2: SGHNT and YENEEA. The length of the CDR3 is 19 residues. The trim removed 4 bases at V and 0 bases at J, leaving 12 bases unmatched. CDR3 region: CASSSPVGTEPSGANVLTF. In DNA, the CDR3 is TGTGCCAGCAGCTCCCCGGTCGGGACAGAGCCCTCTGGGGCCAACGTCCTGACTTTC.

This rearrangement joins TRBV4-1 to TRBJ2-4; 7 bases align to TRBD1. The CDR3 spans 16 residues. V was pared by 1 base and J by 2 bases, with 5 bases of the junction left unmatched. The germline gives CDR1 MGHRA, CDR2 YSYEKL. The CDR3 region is CASSQGQGLSKNIQYF. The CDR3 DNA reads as TGCGCCAGCAGCCAAGGACAGGGTTTGTCCAAAAACATTCAGTACTTC.

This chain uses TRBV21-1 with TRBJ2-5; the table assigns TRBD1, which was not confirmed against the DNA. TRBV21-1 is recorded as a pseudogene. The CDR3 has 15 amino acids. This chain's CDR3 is CASSKGQGAKETQYF. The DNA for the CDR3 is TGTGCCAGCAGCAAAGGACAGGGGGCGAAAGAGACCCAGTACTTC.